The 26 T cell receptor beta chains reported below all come from one sample, sequenced in a study of blood T cell repertoires in COVID-19 (dated by TCRdb to 2020 to 2021). The method behind the library was the immunoSEQ multiplex PCR assay. Sourced from immuneACCESS, this table was stored by TCRdb with only in-frame sequences that have V and J called. A share of the clones is absent; for the studies checked, an unresolved V gene accounts for under half, and the remainder has no known explanation. The sample includes 120,000 or so clones, with approximately 71% observed a single time. The ten largest account for over 7% of the sample. Sequencing was done on a sample of peripheral blood. The receptor set was obtained from a human donor in a cohort sampled during active COVID-19.

This sequence joins TRBV6-1 and TRBJ1-3, with TRBD1 as a possible D gene (5 bases). Germline CDR1 MNHNS, CDR2 SASEGT. The CDR3 is 16 amino acids. Trimming took off 2 bases at V and 2 bases at J, with 13 bases between the two ends. Here the CDR3 DNA reads TGTGCCAGCAGTGAAATGGGGGGAAGGGCTGGAAACACCATATATTTT. Its translation is CASSEMGGRAGNTIYF.

The CDR3 DNA reads TGTGCCAGCAGCCCCGGGACTAGCGGGAGGGCCAGCACGCAGTATTTT. Encoded protein: CASSPGTSGRASTQYF. The chain links TRBV11-2 to TRBJ2-3; 16 positions agree with TRBD2. The V and J ends lost 5 bases and 9 bases, in that order; junction bases with no gene match: 8. There are 16 residues in the CDR3. CDR1 is SGHAT, CDR2 FQNNGV, per germline.

The J gene is TRBJ1-4, the V gene TRBV6-5; 9 nucleotides line up with TRBD1. The V segment lost 10 bases and the J segment 6 bases; nucleotides outside the gene matches: 6. CDR1 and CDR2 from the germline V gene are MNHEY and SVGAGI. The CDR3 totals 13 residues. The CDR3 here is CATRQGEYEKLFF. The CDR3 bases are TGTGCCACTCGACAGGGGGAGTATGAAAAACTGTTTTTT.

The CDR3 DNA reads as TGTGCCAGCAGTGAAGTTGTAGCGGGGACCTACAATGAGCAGTTCTTC. This gives the protein CASSEVVAGTYNEQFF. The chain has TRBV6-1 and TRBJ2-1; TRBD2 matches 8 bases. V gave up 1 base and J gave up 2 bases; unmatched junction bases: 4. CDR1 is MNHNS, CDR2 SASEGT, per germline. The length of the CDR3 is 16 residues.

The V call is TRBV6-4, the J call TRBJ1-5; 8 positions agree with TRBD1. Per the germline V gene, CDR1 is MRHNA and CDR2 is SNTAGT. The CDR3 is 15 residues long. V lost 1 base, J lost 4 bases, and 3 bases stayed unmatched. The CDR3 bases are TGTGCCAGCAGTGACTTCGACAGGGGAAATCAGCCCCAGCATTTT. Its protein is CASSDFDRGNQPQHF.

This clone appeared a few times. The V and J genes are TRBV7-8 and TRBJ1-6; TRBD1 matches at 7 bases. Per the germline V gene, CDR1 is SGHVS and CDR2 is FQNEAQ. V trimming: 4 bases; J trimming: 9 bases; junction bases outside the gene matches: 6. The CDR3 sequence is 14 residues long. The CDR3 here is CASSSRQGGSPLHF. The DNA for the CDR3 is TGTGCCAGCAGCTCAAGACAGGGAGGTTCACCCCTCCACTTT.

This CDR3 is CASSEGTSVDEQFF. The CDR3 DNA is TGCGCCAGCAGTGAGGGAACTAGCGTCGATGAGCAGTTCTTC. V is TRBV10-2 and J is TRBJ2-1; TRBD2 matches 7 bases. V trimming: 2 bases; J trimming: 8 bases; junction bases outside the gene matches: 6. CDR1 and CDR2 (germline): WSHSY, SAAADI. There are 14 residues in the CDR3.

The chain links TRBV7-2 to TRBJ2-7, with TRBD2 matching 7 bases. J lost 0 bases, V lost 5 bases, and 7 bases had no gene match. This CDR3 contains 15 residues. Germline V lookup: CDR1 SGHTA, CDR2 FQGNSA. CDR3 bases: TGTGCCAGCAGCCCGGACGGGGGGTACTCCTACGAGCAGTACTTC. This sequence encodes CASSPDGGYSYEQYF.

This clone came up once. This rearrangement joins TRBV10-3 to TRBJ2-7; the match to TRBD2 covers 12 bases. Germline CDR1 is ENHRY and CDR2 is SYGVKD. The J segment lost 2 bases and the V segment lost 4 bases, leaving 0 bases of the junction unmatched. The CDR3 sequence is 14 residues long. The CDR3 DNA sequence: TGTGCCATCAGTGGGACTAGCGGGACCTACGAGCAGTACTTC. Its protein product is CAISGTSGTYEQYF.

The chain has TRBV7-8 and TRBJ2-7, with a possible D match to TRBD2 (5 bases). The CDR3 loop spans 15 amino acids. CDR1 is SGHVS, CDR2 FQNEAQ, per germline. The ends were cut back, 5 bases at V and 3 bases at J, with 17 bases in the middle. The CDR3 coding sequence is TGTGCCAGCAGCCCAGGTCAGTTCGGAGGCTACGAGCAGTACTTC. It translates to CASSPGQFGGYEQYF. The variable domain in full, with the rest retrieved from reference TRBV7-8 and TRBJ2-7, is GAGVSQSPRYKVAKRGQDVALRCDPISGHVSLFWYQQALGQGPEFLTYFQNEAQLDKSGLPSDRFFAERPEGSVSTLKIQRTQQEDSAVYLCASSPGQFGGYEQYFGPGTRLTVT.

The rearrangement joins TRBV12-3 or TRBV12-4 to TRBJ1-5; D is ambiguous. With 6 bases removed from V and 0 bases from J, the gap between germline ends came to 6 bases. This CDR3 is 13 amino acids long. CDR3 region: CASSVLSNQPQHF. CDR3 bases: TGTGCCAGCAGCGTACTTAGCAATCAGCCCCAGCATTTT.

This clone was counted once. The rearrangement uses TRBV27 and TRBJ2-3, with TRBD1 as a possible D gene (6 bases). Germline lookup yields CDR1 MNHEY and CDR2 SMNVEV (reference sequence). The CDR3 consists of 15 residues. The V end was cut by 6 bases, the J end by 2 bases, with 15 bases between. CDR3 protein: CASSQGFLPTDTQYF. DNA for the CDR3: TGTGCCAGCAGCCAGGGGTTTCTTCCCACAGATACGCAGTATTTT.

This chain joins TRBV29-1 and TRBJ2-7; D is perhaps TRBD1 (6 bases). Between the trimmed V and J ends, which lost 5 bases and 6 bases, there was a span of 14 bases. Germline values: CDR1 SQVTM, CDR2 ANQGSEA. CDR3 length equals 12 residues. The CDR3 nucleotides read TGCAGCGTTCTTTTAGACAGGCGCGAGCAGTACTTC. This sequence encodes CSVLLDRREQYF.

This clone was observed a handful of times. V gene TRBV7-9 combines with J gene TRBJ1-4; no reliable D call. The germline gives CDR1 SEHNR, CDR2 FQNEAQ (reference sequence). V was cut by 2 bases and J by 16 bases, with 14 bases left in between. This CDR3 spans 12 amino acids. CDR3 protein: CASSLRASGRFF. The CDR3 DNA reads TGTGCCAGCAGCTTAAGAGCCTCTGGGAGGTTTTTT.

This chain uses TRBV11-2 with TRBJ2-7; D unclear. The CDR3 is 12 amino acids. V was clipped by 2 bases and J by 4 bases, with 6 bases between them. Germline V CDR1 and CDR2: SGHAT, FQNNGV. CDR3 DNA: TGTGCCAGCAGCTTACCCCAGTACGAGCAGTACTTC. It yields the protein CASSLPQYEQYF.

This chain links TRBV7-8 with TRBJ2-7; 13 bases are a match to TRBD2. With 5 bases clipped from V and 4 bases from J, the junction kept 5 bases outside the gene matches. The CDR3 has 15 amino acids. Germline V gene sequence: CDR1 SGHVS, CDR2 FQNEAQ. In nucleotides, the CDR3 is TGTGCCAGCAGCACTCCGGGACTAGCGGGGTACGAGCAGTACTTC. Translated, it gives CASSTPGLAGYEQYF.

The genes are TRBV19 and TRBJ1-5; D might be TRBD1 (5 bases). V shed 3 bases and J shed 5 bases, with 11 bases lying between them. Germline assignment: CDR1 LNHDA and CDR2 SQIVND (reference sequence). This CDR3 comprises 14 residues. For the CDR3, the DNA is TGTGCCAGTAGTATTTGGGGGGAGGATCAGCCCCAGCATTTT. Amino acids: CASSIWGEDQPQHF.

This clone came up many times. This chain links TRBV4-1 with TRBJ2-7; D is unresolved. The CDR3 loop spans 13 amino acids. The germline V gene encodes CDR1 MGHRA and CDR2 YSYEKL. V dropped 3 bases and J dropped 3 bases, with 9 bases sitting between them. As DNA, the CDR3 is TGCGCCAGCAGCCATGCCTATTTCTACGAGCAGTACTTC. It translates to CASSHAYFYEQYF.

This chain links TRBV10-2 with TRBJ1-2; D gene unclear. The ends were cut back, 2 bases at V and 8 bases at J, with 12 bases in the middle. CDR1 and CDR2 (germline): WSHSY, SAAADI. CDR3 length: 13 amino acids. The CDR3: CASSEGELGGYTF. The CDR3 DNA reads as TGCGCCAGCAGTGAGGGGGAGTTGGGGGGCTACACCTTC.

V and J are TRBV7-9 and TRBJ2-7; D is unresolved. The germline CDR1 and CDR2 sequences are SEHNR and FQNEAQ (reference sequence). Trimming shortened V by 1 base and J by 3 bases, and 10 bases separated the two germline ends. This CDR3 comprises 14 residues. The CDR3 reads CASSLEERYYEQYF. The CDR3 DNA follows: TGTGCCAGCAGCTTAGAGGAGCGATACTACGAGCAGTACTTC.

This chain links TRBV9 with TRBJ2-7; TRBD2 matches 7 bases. Germline V CDR1 and CDR2: SGDLS, YYNGEE. The V and J ends lost 0 bases and 4 bases, in that order; junction bases with no gene match: 10. The CDR3 spans 16 residues. CDR3 protein: CASSVEAGDGEYEQYF. CDR3 coding DNA: TGTGCCAGCAGCGTAGAGGCGGGGGACGGGGAGTACGAGCAGTACTTC.

This clone occurred a few times. The gene calls are TRBV27 and TRBJ1-1; tentatively, D is TRBD1 (6 bases). This CDR3 has 14 amino acids. CDR1 is MNHEY and CDR2 is SMNVEV in the germline V gene (reference sequence). The germline V and J ends were trimmed by 6 bases and 1 base, with 12 bases remaining between them. The CDR3 DNA follows: TGTGCCAGCAGCATCCTGACAGGGAACACTGAAGCTTTCTTT. It translates to CASSILTGNTEAFF.

This chain connects TRBV4-1 to TRBJ2-1, with TRBD2 matching over 9 bases. The V segment lost 2 bases and the J segment 1 base; nucleotides outside the gene matches: 3. CDR3 length: 16 residues. Per the germline V gene, CDR1 is MGHRA and CDR2 is YSYEKL. The CDR3 protein is CASSQYTSGSYNEQFF. DNA for the CDR3: TGCGCCAGCAGCCAATACACTAGCGGGTCCTACAATGAGCAGTTCTTC.

This clone was detected a few times. This chain joins TRBV18 and TRBJ1-2, with D perhaps matching TRBD1 (5 bases). The CDR3 covers 13 residues. Trimming removed 4 bases from V and 8 bases from J, with 14 bases in between. The germline V gene encodes CDR1 KGHSH and CDR2 LQKENI. CDR3 loop: CASSQTEPSGYTF. DNA of the CDR3: TGTGCCAGCTCACAGACAGAGCCCAGCGGCTACACCTTC.

The gene calls are TRBV28 and TRBJ2-6, with 7 bases identical to TRBD1. The CDR3 has 17 residues. Germline V gene data show CDR1 as MDHEN and CDR2 as SYDVKM. Trimming took 3 bases from V and 3 from J; bases not matched to a gene: 8. CDR3 DNA sequence: TGTGCCAGCAGTTTGTTGATTACAGGGGTTGGGGCCAACGTCCTGACTTTC. Its protein product is CASSLLITGVGANVLTF.

The CDR3 nucleotides are TGTGCCAGCAGCACGACAGGGGCCTCCTACGAGCAGTACTTC. This gives the protein CASSTTGASYEQYF. The chain couples TRBV5-6 to TRBJ2-7, with TRBD1 identical over 8 bases. Germline lookup yields CDR1 SGHDT and CDR2 YYEEEE. CDR3 length: 14 amino acids. V trimming: 4 bases; J trimming: 0 bases; junction bases outside the gene matches: 3.